These 8 T cell receptor beta chains originate from one sample sequenced in a study of blood T cell repertoires in COVID-19. Assay: immunoSEQ multiplex PCR; the TCRdb copy retains only in-frame clones and omits some. The sample consists of about 40,000 clones, around 86% of them appearing once. Material: peripheral blood. The origin of the receptors is a middle-aged man with active COVID-19.

The table lists this clone with a count of one. The V and J genes are TRBV11-1 and TRBJ2-7; TRBD1 matches at 8 bases. The junction had 10 bases not matched to a gene; V was cut back by 5 bases and J by 4 bases. This CDR3 is 15 amino acids long. Looked up from germline, CDR1 is SGHAT and CDR2 is FQDESV (reference sequence). CDR3 coding DNA: TGTGCCAGCAGCCCTCGGGGGACAGGCCCTTACGAGCAGTACTTC. Its translation: CASSPRGTGPYEQYF.

The V call is TRBV27, the J call TRBJ2-7; no firm D call. CDR1 and CDR2 from the germline V gene are MNHEY and SMNVEV (reference sequence). The CDR3 consists of 13 residues. Trimming left V 8 bases short and J 2 bases short, with 13 bases between. The CDR3 sequence is CASGLGFAYEQYF. CDR3 in DNA: TGTGCCAGCGGTCTAGGCTTCGCCTACGAGCAGTACTTC.

This sequence joins TRBV27 and TRBJ2-3; the match to TRBD1 covers 7 bases. There are 18 residues in the CDR3. The J segment lost 1 base and the V segment lost 6 bases, leaving 16 bases of the junction unmatched. The germline CDR1 and CDR2 sequences are MNHEY and SMNVEV (reference sequence). This chain's CDR3 is CASRLIQGRIFGTDTQYF. The CDR3 DNA reads TGTGCCAGCAGGTTGATACAGGGGCGAATTTTTGGCACAGATACGCAGTATTTT.

This chain uses TRBV2 with TRBJ2-7; D not resolved. Germline V CDR1 and CDR2: SNHLY, FYNNEI. V gave up 4 bases and J gave up 2 bases, with 12 bases separating them. The CDR3 has 14 residues. CDR3: CASSAVLIAYEQYF. CDR3 bases: TGTGCCAGCAGTGCGGTCCTAATAGCCTACGAGCAGTACTTC.

In the case of this clone: This CDR3 fails to terminate in the conserved phenylalanine or tryptophan, so it likely reflects a read error. It is unclear where the CDR3 begins or ends on the DNA, so no DNA is shown, and the CDR3 is as TCRdb lists it. This chain joins TRBV28 and TRBJ1-6; the table gives TRBD1 as D, unverified against the DNA. Germline V lookup: CDR1 MDHEN, CDR2 SYDVKM. Ends included, the CDR3 has 13 residues. CDR3 in amino acids: CASSRPDRGLSVL.

This clone is a singleton in its sample. This chain links TRBV27 with TRBJ2-5, with D hard to call. Trimming left V 5 bases short and J 4 bases short, with 14 bases between. The CDR3 has 14 amino acids. Germline V gene lookup returns CDR1 MNHEY and CDR2 SMNVEV (reference sequence). The CDR3 DNA reads TGTGCCAGCAGTCCTCAGACTCCGGGAGAGACCCAGTACTTC. Translated, it gives CASSPQTPGETQYF.

The chain joins TRBV3-1 (or the pseudogene TRBV3-2) to TRBJ2-1; D gene unclear. The length of the CDR3 is 15 residues. Germline values: CDR1 LGHDT, CDR2 YNNKEL (reference sequence). V was trimmed by 0 bases and J by 2 bases, leaving 8 bases between them. The CDR3 is CASSQDRITYNEQFF. In DNA form, the CDR3 reads TGTGCCAGCAGCCAAGATCGTATTACCTACAATGAGCAGTTCTTC.

This clone was counted between two and nine times. One end of the junction is discordant with germline, which a read error may explain. The chain employs TRBV3-1 (or the pseudogene TRBV3-2) and TRBJ2-3; 9 bases are a match to TRBD2. The CDR3 sequence is 17 residues long. Germline CDR1 is LGHDT and CDR2 is YNNKEL (reference sequence). The CDR3 loop reads CASNQVSGTSIRDTQYF. In DNA form, the CDR3 reads TGTGCCAGCAACCAAGTCTCCGGGACTAGCATTAGAGATACGCAGTATTTT.